Each of the 6 T cell receptor beta chains below was sequenced from the same sample in a study of memory CD4+ T cells and cytomegalovirus serostatus. Method: immunoSEQ multiplex PCR; TCRdb's copy keeps in-frame clones and lacks some. Here the sample spans approximately 74,000 clones, approximately 80% being singletons. Single viable CD3+CD4+CD8-CD45RO+ cells were sorted as the memory CD4+ T cells. Sequenced input: memory CD4+ T cells from blood. These receptor sequences come from an adult in good health and CMV-seropositive.

V is TRBV6-6 and J is TRBJ1-2, with TRBD1 identical over 10 bases. The CDR3 loop spans 15 amino acids. The V and J ends lost 2 bases and 4 bases, in that order; junction bases with no gene match: 4. Germline V gives CDR1 MNHNY, CDR2 SVGAGI (reference sequence). This CDR3 is CASSYPGQGSYGYTF. As DNA, the CDR3 is TGTGCCAGCAGTTACCCGGGACAGGGGAGCTATGGCTACACCTTC.

This sequence joins TRBV11-3 and TRBJ2-1, with 7 bases that match TRBD1. CDR3 length: 14 residues. V lost 3 bases to trimming and J lost 6 bases; unmatched junction nucleotides: 5. Germline CDR1 and CDR2: SGHNT and YENEEA. DNA of the CDR3: TGTGCCAGCAGCTTCGTGACAGGGTCCAATGAGCAGTTCTTC. Translation: CASSFVTGSNEQFF.

This chain links TRBV7-9 with TRBJ2-7, with 8 bases identical to TRBD2. This CDR3 region has 17 residues. The germline gives CDR1 SEHNR, CDR2 FQNEAQ (reference sequence). J lost 2 bases, V lost 2 bases, and 11 bases had no gene match. CDR3 in amino acids: CASSLPPVRGVAYEQYF. The CDR3, as DNA: TGTGCCAGCAGCTTACCTCCTGTGCGGGGGGTCGCCTACGAGCAGTACTTC.

The chain employs TRBV7-3 and TRBJ1-5, with D unclear. CDR1 is SGHTA and CDR2 is FQGTGA in the germline V gene. The CDR3 length is 13 residues. The ends were cut back, 2 bases at V and 6 bases at J, with 8 bases in the middle. In DNA form, the CDR3 reads TGTGCCAGCAGCTTAGGGGTGGGTCAGCCCCAGCATTTT. Protein sequence: CASSLGVGQPQHF.

V usage is TRBV18 and J usage is TRBJ2-5; 8 bases fit TRBD2. Germline V gene sequence: CDR1 KGHSH, CDR2 LQKENI. The CDR3 totals 12 residues. V shed 5 bases and J 5 bases; nucleotides not matched to a gene: 1. In DNA, the CDR3 is TGTGCCAGCTCAACGGGAGGGGAGACCCAGTACTTC. Protein sequence: CASSTGGETQYF.

This rearrangement joins TRBV5-5 to TRBJ2-3; D unresolved. Per germline, CDR1 SGHKS and CDR2 YYEKEE (reference sequence). The V gene lost 2 bases and the J gene lost 0 bases, with 7 bases spanning the gap. There are 14 residues in the CDR3. CDR3 residues: CASSFRLSTDTQYF. CDR3 bases: TGTGCCAGCAGCTTCCGGCTGAGCACAGATACGCAGTATTTT.